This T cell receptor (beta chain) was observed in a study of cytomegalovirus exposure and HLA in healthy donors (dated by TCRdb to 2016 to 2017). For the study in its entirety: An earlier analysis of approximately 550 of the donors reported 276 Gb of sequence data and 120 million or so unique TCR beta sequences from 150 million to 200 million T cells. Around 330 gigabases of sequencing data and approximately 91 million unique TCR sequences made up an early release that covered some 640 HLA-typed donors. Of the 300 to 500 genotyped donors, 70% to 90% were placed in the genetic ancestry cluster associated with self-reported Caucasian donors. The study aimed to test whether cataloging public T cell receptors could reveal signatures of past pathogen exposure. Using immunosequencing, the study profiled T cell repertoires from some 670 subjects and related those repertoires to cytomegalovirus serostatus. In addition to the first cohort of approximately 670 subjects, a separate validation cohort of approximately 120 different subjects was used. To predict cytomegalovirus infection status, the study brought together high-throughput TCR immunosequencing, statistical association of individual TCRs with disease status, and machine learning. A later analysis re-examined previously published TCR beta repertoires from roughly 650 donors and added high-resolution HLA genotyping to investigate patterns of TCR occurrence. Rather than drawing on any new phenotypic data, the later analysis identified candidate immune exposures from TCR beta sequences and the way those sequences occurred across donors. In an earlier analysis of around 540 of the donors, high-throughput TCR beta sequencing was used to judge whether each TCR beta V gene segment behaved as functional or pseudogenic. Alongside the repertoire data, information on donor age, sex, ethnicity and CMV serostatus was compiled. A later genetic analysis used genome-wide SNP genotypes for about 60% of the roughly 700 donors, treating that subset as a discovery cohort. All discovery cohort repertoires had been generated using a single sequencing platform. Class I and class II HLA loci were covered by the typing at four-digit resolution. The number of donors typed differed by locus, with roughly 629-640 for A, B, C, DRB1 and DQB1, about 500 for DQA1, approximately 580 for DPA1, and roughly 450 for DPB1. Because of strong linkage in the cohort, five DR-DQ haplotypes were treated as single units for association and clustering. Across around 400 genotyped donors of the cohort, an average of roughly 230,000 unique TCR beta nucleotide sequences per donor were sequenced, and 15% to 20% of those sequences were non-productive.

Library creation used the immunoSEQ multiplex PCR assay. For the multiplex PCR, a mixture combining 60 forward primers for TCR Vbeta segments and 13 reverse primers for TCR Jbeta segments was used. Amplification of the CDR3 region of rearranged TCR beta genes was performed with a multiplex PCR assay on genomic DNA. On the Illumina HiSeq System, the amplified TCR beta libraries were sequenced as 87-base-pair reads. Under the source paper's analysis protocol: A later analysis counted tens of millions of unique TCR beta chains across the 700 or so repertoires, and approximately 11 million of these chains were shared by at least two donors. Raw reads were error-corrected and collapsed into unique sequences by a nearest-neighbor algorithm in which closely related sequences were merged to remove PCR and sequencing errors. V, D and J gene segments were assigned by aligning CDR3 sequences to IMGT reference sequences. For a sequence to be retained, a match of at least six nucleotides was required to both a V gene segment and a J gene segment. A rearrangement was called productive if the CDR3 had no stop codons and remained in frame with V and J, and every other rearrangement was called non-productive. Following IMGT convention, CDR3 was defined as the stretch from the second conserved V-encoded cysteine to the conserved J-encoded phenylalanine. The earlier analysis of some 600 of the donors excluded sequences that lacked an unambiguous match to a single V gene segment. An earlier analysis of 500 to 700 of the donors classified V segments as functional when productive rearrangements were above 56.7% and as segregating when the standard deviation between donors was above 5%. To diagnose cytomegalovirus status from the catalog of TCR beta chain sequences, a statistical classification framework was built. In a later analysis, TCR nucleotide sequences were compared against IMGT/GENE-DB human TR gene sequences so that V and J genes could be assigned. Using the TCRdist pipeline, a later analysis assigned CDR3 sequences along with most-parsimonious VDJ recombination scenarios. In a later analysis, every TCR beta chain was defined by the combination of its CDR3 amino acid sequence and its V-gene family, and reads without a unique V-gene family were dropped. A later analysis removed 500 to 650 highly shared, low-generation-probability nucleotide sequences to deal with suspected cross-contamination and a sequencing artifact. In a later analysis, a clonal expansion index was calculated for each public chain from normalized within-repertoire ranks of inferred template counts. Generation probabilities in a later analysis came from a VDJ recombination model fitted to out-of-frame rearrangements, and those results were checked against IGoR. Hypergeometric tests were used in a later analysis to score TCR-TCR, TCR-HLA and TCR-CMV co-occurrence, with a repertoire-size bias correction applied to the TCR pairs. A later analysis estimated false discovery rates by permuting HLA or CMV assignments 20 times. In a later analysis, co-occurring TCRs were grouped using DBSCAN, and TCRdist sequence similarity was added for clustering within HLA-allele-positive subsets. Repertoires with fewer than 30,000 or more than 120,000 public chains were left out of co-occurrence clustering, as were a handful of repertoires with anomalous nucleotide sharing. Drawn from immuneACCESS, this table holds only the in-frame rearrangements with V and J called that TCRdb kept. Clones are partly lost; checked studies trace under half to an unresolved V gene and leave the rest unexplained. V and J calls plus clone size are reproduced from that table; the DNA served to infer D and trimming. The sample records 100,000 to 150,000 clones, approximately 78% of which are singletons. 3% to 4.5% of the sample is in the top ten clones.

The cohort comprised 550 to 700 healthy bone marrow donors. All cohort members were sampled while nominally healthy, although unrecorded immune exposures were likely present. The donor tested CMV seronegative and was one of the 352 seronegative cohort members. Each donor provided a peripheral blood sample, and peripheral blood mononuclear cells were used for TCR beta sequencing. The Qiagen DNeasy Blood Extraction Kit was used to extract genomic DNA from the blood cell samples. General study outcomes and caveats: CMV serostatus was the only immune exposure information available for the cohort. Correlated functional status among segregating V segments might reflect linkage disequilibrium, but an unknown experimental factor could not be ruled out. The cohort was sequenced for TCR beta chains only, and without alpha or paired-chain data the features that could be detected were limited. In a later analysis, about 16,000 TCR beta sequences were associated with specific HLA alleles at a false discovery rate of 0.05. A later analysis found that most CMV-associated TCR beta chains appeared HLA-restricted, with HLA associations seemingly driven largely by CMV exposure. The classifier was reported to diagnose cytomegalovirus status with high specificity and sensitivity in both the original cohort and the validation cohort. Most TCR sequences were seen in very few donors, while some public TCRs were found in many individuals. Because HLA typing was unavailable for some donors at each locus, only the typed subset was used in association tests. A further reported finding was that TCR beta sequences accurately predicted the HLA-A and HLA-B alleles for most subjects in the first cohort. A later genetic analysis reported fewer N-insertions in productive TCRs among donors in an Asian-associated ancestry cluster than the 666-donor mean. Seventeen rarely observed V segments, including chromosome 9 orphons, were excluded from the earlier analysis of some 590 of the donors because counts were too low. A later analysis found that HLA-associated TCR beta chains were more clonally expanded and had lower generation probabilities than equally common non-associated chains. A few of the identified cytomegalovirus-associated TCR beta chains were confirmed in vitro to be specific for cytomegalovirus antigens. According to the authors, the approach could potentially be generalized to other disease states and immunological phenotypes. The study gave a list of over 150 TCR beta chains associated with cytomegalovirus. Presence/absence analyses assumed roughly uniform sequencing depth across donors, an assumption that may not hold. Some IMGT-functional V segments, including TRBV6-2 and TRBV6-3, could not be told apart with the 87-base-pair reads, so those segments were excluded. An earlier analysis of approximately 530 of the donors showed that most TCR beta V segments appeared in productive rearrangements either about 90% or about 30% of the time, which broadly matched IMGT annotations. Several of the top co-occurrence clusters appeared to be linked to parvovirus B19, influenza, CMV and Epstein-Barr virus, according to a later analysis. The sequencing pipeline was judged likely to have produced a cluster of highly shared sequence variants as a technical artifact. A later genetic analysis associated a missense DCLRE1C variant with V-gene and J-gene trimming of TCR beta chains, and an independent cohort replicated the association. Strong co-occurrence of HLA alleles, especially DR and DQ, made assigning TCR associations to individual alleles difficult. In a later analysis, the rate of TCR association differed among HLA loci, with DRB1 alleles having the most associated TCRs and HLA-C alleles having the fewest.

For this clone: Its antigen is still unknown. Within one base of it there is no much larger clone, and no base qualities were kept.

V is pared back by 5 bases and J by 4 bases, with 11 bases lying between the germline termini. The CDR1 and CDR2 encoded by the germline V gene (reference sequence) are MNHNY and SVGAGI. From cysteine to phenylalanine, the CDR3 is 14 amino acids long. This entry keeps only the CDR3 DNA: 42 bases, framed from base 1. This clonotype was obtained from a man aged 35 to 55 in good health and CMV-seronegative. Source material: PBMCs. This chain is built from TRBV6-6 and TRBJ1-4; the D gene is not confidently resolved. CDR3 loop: CASSLQSLNEKLFF. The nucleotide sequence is TGTGCCAGCAGTCTACAGAGTCTTAATGAAAAACTGTTTTTT.